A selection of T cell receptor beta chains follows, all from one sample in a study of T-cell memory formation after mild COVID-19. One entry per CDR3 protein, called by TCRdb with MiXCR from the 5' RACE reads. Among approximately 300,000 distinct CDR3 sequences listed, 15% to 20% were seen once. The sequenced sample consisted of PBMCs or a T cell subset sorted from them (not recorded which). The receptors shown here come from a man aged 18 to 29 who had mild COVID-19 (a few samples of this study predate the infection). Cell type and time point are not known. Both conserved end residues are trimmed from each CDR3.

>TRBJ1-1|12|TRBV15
ATRGLNRGTEAF
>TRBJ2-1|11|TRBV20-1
SARSRAYNEQF
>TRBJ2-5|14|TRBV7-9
ASSSPDRGRGETQY
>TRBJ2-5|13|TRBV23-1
ASSQIPGRKETQY
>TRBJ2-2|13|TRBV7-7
ASSPFRGEAGELF
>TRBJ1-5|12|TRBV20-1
SARDNRGRQPQH
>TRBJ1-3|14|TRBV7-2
ASSLAGLLSGNTIY
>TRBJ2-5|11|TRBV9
ASSAGQQETQY
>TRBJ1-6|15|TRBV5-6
ASSLVRGREVNSPLH
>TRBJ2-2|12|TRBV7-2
ASSLRGAAGELF
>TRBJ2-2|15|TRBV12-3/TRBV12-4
ASSFQLVAFNTGELF
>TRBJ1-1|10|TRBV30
AWSTPGTEAF
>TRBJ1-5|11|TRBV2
ASAQGRDQPQH
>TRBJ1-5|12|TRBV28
ASSPPLSNQPQH
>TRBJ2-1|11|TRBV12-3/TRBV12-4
ASSLDRWNEQF
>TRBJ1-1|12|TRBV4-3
ASSHETADTEAF
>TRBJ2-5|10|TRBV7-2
ASTRGRETQY
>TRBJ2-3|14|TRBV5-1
ASSFPRLAGTDTQY
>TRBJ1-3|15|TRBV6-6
ASIRRFRTFSGNTIY
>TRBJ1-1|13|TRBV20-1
SARGQMDGGTEAF
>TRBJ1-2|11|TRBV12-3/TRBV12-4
ASEVPELATYT
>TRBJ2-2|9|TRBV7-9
ASTKTGELF
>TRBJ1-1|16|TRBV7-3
ASSSAGGQGSVNTEAF
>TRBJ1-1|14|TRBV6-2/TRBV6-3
ASRFLWGGDDTEAF
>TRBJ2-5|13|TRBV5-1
ASSIAVGGEETQY
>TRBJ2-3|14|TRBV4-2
ASSQDGRASTDTQY
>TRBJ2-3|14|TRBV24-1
ATSEIPGQGPDTQY
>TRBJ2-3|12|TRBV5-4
ASSPPDSTDTQY
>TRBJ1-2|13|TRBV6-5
ASSYVAGPIRGYT
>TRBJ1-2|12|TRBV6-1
ASSELQSVVGYT
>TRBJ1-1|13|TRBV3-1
ASSQDVPGQVEAF
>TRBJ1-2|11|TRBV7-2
ASSFQGPYGYT
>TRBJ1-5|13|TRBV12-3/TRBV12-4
ASSNRQNSNQPQH
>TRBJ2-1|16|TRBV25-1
ASSDGTSGGGSYNEQF
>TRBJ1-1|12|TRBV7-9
ASSLDAANTEAF
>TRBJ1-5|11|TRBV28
ASSTSSSLPQH
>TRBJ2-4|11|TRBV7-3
ASSLDSKNIQY
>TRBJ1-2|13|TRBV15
ATSRVGQGGYGYT
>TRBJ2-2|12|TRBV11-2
ASSFRRGGGELF
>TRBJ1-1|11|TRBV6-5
ASSYTRDTEAF
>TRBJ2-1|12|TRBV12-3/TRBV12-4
ASVPGLEDDEQF
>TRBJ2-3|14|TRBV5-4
ASSPVGDSPRDTQY
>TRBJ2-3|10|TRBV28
ATLPGADTQY
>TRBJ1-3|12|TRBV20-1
SAREAQGGNTTY
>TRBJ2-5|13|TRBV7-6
ASSFEADRGETQY
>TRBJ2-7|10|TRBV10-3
AIRGDRYEQY
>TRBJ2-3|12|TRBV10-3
AISALAGQDTQY
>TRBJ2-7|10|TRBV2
ASRSYRVEQY
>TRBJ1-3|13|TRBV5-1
ASSPQGRYGNTIY
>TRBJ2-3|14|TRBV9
ASSESGTPNTDTQY
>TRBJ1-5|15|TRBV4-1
ASSQPGAQGGNQPQH
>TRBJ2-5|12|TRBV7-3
ASSRGGRQETQY
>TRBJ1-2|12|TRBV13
ASSASRRAAGYT